This T cell receptor beta chain emerged from a study of blood T cell repertoires in COVID-19. Across the whole study: COVID-19 samples, acute and convalescent, were from the United States, Italy and Spain. PBMCs, B-cell-depleted T cells, or T cells were the source of the cDNA or gDNA that made up the material.

Authors' analysis steps: It was from reference gene primer amplification that nucleated cell counts were estimated. Profiled with immunoSEQ multiplex PCR; TCRdb holds only in-frame clones, not every one. That table supplies the V and J calls and clone size; D and trimming were determined from the DNA. The data hold nearly 350,000 clones, with around 87% observed a single time. CDR1 and CDR2 (germline): SGHDN, FVKESK. This CDR3 contains 12 residues. V shed 1 base, J shed 15 bases, and the junction held 6 bases outside the gene matches. The Seattle site enrolled patients during active infection and followed them longitudinally.

This chain links TRBV14 with TRBJ2-1, with 7 bases that match TRBD2. Sequencing was carried out using peripheral blood. This TCR came from a woman aged 45-65 years with COVID-19, enrolled during active disease. DNA for the CDR3: TGTGCCAGCAGCCAAGGGTCGGGGGGACGGTTCTTC. It is translated as CASSQGSGGRFF.